This entry features one T cell receptor (beta chain) sequence. What it binds is unknown. Germline values: CDR1 SNHLY, CDR2 FYNNEI. V lost 2 bases to trimming and J lost 1 base; unmatched junction nucleotides: 14. The CDR3 spans 18 residues. This sample was included in a study of cytomegalovirus exposure and HLA in healthy donors. Study results and caveats: Available immune exposure information was restricted to CMV serostatus only. The study put about 180 TCR beta chains on its list as cytomegalovirus-associated.

Both 60 Vbeta primers and 13 Jbeta primers went into the PCR. Clones were sequenced by immunoSEQ multiplex PCR, and TCRdb holds only the in-frame ones, with some missing. The sample contains under 200,000 clones, about 80% of which appear only once. The material sequenced was PBMCs. The source of this sequence is a woman between 45 and 60 years old in good health and CMV-seronegative. The gene calls are TRBV2 and TRBJ2-7, with 7 nucleotides matching TRBD2. CDR3: CASSENDLRGRGSYEQYF. The CDR3, as DNA: TGTGCCAGCAGTGAAAATGATCTACGAGGGAGGGGTTCCTACGAGCAGTACTTC.